The 19 T cell receptor beta chains given below trace back to one sample, sequenced in a study of cytomegalovirus exposure and HLA in healthy donors. The PCR contained 60 Vbeta and 13 Jbeta primers. Profiling relied on immunoSEQ multiplex PCR, and the TCRdb table lists in-frame clones only, not all of them. The repertoire holds 95,000 to 100,000 clones, with more than 80% as singletons. Sequences were obtained from PBMCs. The receptors stem from a man younger than 45 in good health and CMV-seronegative.

The rearrangement uses TRBV5-1 and TRBJ2-7; 8 bases fit TRBD1. Losses at the gene ends were 4 bases for V and 4 bases for J; bases not matched to a gene: 7. The CDR3 length is 14 residues. Germline V lookup: CDR1 SGHRS, CDR2 YFSETQ. The CDR3 protein is CASSNRQGSYEQYF. CDR3 DNA sequence: TGCGCCAGCAGCAACCGACAGGGGTCATACGAGCAGTACTTC.

CDR3 coding DNA: TGTGCCAGCAGTGACCGACATGAACCGGGAGCAATTACGGAGACCCAGTACTTC. As protein: CASSDRHEPGAITETQYF. The chain links TRBV25-1 to TRBJ2-5; tentatively, D is TRBD2 (6 bases). The ends were cut back, 3 bases at V and 5 bases at J, with 25 bases in the middle. Looked up from germline, CDR1 is MGHDK and CDR2 is SYGVNS. The CDR3 is made up of 18 amino acids.

V gene TRBV2 combines with J gene TRBJ1-6; possible D gene TRBD1, 6 bases. V shed 4 bases and J shed 7 bases, with 8 bases lying between them. Germline V lookup: CDR1 SNHLY, CDR2 FYNNEI. This CDR3 region has 13 residues. The CDR3 region is CASSVQGNSPLHF. The CDR3 bases are TGTGCCAGCAGTGTACAGGGCAATTCACCCCTCCACTTT.

The chain recombines TRBV7-7 with TRBJ2-5; TRBD2 might be the D (5 bases). Looked up from germline, CDR1 is SSHAT and CDR2 is FNYEAQ (reference sequence). V shed 5 bases and J shed 4 bases, with 8 bases lying between them. The CDR3 totals 12 residues. The DNA for the CDR3 is TGTGCCAGCAGCCCCCGGGGAGAGACCCAGTACTTC. It codes for CASSPRGETQYF.

This clone appeared once. The chain recombines TRBV7-8 with TRBJ2-3; the D gene is possibly TRBD2 (5 bases). Germline assignment: CDR1 SGHVS and CDR2 FQNEAQ. The V end lost 5 bases, the J end lost 4 bases, and 16 bases lay between the germline ends. This CDR3 spans 15 amino acids. The DNA for the CDR3 is TGTGCCAGCAGCCCCTCTCGGACGGGATCAGATACGCAGTATTTT. Translating gives CASSPSRTGSDTQYF.

V usage is TRBV30 and J usage is TRBJ1-2, with D unresolved. There are 14 residues in the CDR3. V was cut by 0 bases and J by 3 bases, with 11 bases left in between. Germline CDR1 and CDR2: GTSNPN and SVGIG (reference sequence). The CDR3 reads CAWSVSVTYYGYTF. The CDR3 region has the DNA TGTGCCTGGAGTGTCTCGGTCACTTACTATGGCTACACCTTC.

The rearrangement uses TRBV7-9 and TRBJ1-1, with 8 nucleotides matching TRBD1. CDR1 and CDR2 from the germline V gene are SEHNR and FQNEAQ (reference sequence). The CDR3 sequence is 16 residues long. Germline trimming cut 0 bases from V and 1 base from J; bases unmatched to any gene: 4. CDR3 coding DNA: TGTGCCAGCAGCTTAGCTGACAGGGGTGGGAACACTGAAGCTTTCTTT. This gives the protein CASSLADRGGNTEAFF. The entire variable domain, with the rest obtained from reference TRBV7-9 and TRBJ1-1, is as follows: DTGVSQNPRHKITKRGQNVTFRCDPISEHNRLYWYRQTLGQGPEFLTYFQNEAQLEKSRLLSDRFSAERPKGSFSTLEIQRTEQGDSAMYLCASSLADRGGNTEAFFGQGTRLTVV.

The J gene is TRBJ2-5, the V gene TRBV27; 10 bases are shared with TRBD1. J was trimmed by 4 bases and V by 6 bases; bases with no gene match: 14. CDR1 is MNHEY and CDR2 is SMNVEV in the germline V gene (reference sequence). The CDR3 has 17 amino acids. CDR3 sequence (DNA): TGTGCCAGCAGAGGCTCTGGGACAGGGGTAAAGGGAGAGACCCAGTACTTC. This translates into CASRGSGTGVKGETQYF.

J is TRBJ2-2 and V is TRBV28, with 7 bases fitting TRBD2. V was pared by 6 bases and J by 0 bases, with 13 bases of the junction left unmatched. Germline CDR1 MDHEN, CDR2 SYDVKM. CDR3 size: 18 residues. The DNA for the CDR3 is TGTGCCAGCAGGCTAACCGGGACTACCTACTCGAACACCGGGGAGCTGTTTTTT. Protein product: CASRLTGTTYSNTGELFF.

In this sample, this clone turned up a few times. The gene calls are TRBV4-2 and TRBJ1-6; maybe TRBD1 (5 bases). This CDR3 comprises 16 residues. Germline values: CDR1 LGHNA, CDR2 YNFKEQ. Trimming pared 1 base from V and 2 bases from J, leaving 9 bases between. This chain's CDR3 is CASSQGGGTYNSPLHF. The CDR3 nucleotides are TGTGCCAGCAGCCAAGGGGGGGGGACCTATAATTCACCCCTCCACTTT.

This clone occurred once. The chain employs TRBV7-9 and TRBJ2-5; 8 nucleotides line up with TRBD2. The CDR3 length is 13 residues. Per the germline V gene, CDR1 is SEHNR and CDR2 is FQNEAQ (reference sequence). J gave up 5 bases and V 5 bases, and 4 bases lay outside the gene matches. The chain's CDR3 is CASSLTSGETQYF. The CDR3, as DNA: TGTGCCAGCAGCCTAACTAGCGGCGAGACCCAGTACTTC.

The genes are TRBV28 and TRBJ2-7; 10 bases fit TRBD2. The CDR3 extends over 15 amino acids. V lost 5 bases and J lost 6; bases outside the gene matches: 10. CDR1 and CDR2 from the germline V gene are MDHEN and SYDVKM. CDR3 in amino acids: CASSVGSGRALEQYF. CDR3 DNA: TGTGCCAGCAGTGTCGGGAGCGGGAGGGCCCTCGAGCAGTACTTC. Full variable domain (missing parts from reference TRBV28 and TRBJ2-7): DVKVTQSSRYLVKRTGEKVFLECVQDMDHENMFWYRQDPGLGLRLIYFSYDVKMKEKGDIPEGYSVSREKKERFSLILESASTNQTSMYLCASSVGSGRALEQYFGPGTRLTVT.

As concerns this clone: The junction and the germline gene differ at one end; a read error may be behind it. The rearrangement joins TRBV2 to TRBJ1-2, with D hard to call. The CDR3 is 12 amino acids. Germline V gives CDR1 SNHLY, CDR2 FYNNEI. The CDR3 spells CASTSETPTPSF. For the CDR3, the DNA is TGTGCCAGCACATCCGAGACACCAACCCCAAGCTTC.

The chain carries TRBV7-8 and TRBJ1-6; D is ambiguous. V was cut by 0 bases and J by 9 bases, with 18 bases left in between. Germline V gene lookup returns CDR1 SGHVS and CDR2 FQNEAQ. The CDR3 totals 17 residues. The CDR3 reads CASSLASFTGIGSPLHF. CDR3 coding DNA: TGTGCCAGCAGCTTAGCTAGTTTTACGGGAATTGGTTCACCCCTCCACTTT.

The chain employs TRBV19 and TRBJ1-2, with TRBD1 as a possible D gene (6 bases). The CDR3 contains 13 residues. From germline, CDR1 is LNHDA and CDR2 SQIVND (reference sequence). V gave up 1 base and J gave up 6 bases, with 9 bases separating them. CDR3 sequence (DNA): TGTGCCAGTAGTATAGGGACAGCCGATGGCTACACCTTC. This gives the protein CASSIGTADGYTF.

This clone has only one observation. This sequence joins TRBV5-5 and TRBJ1-1; 7 nucleotides agree with TRBD1. CDR3 length: 12 amino acids. Trimming took 5 bases from V and 10 from J; bases not matched to a gene: 8. Germline V lookup: CDR1 SGHKS, CDR2 YYEKEE (reference sequence). CDR3 nucleotides: TGTGCCAGCAGTTTTACAGGGGAAGGAGCTTTCTTT. Translation gives CASSFTGEGAFF. Combining the CDR3 with reference TRBV5-5 and TRBJ1-1 gives the whole variable domain DAGVTQSPTHLIKTRGQQVTLRCSPISGHKSVSWYQQVLGQGPQFIFQYYEKEERGRGNFPDRFSARQFPNYSSELNVNALLLGDSALYLCASSFTGEGAFFGQGTRLTVV.

V and J are TRBV7-8 and TRBJ2-7, with D unresolved. The CDR3 length is 16 residues. Germline CDR1 is SGHVS and CDR2 is FQNEAQ. Trimming removed 0 bases from V and 6 bases from J, with 18 bases in between. The CDR3 DNA sequence: TGTGCCAGCAGCTTAGCGCGCGGCGCATCCAATTCCGAGCAGTACTTC. This gives the protein CASSLARGASNSEQYF.

V is TRBV4-2 and J is TRBJ2-1; TRBD2 matches at 7 bases. The CDR3 loop spans 14 amino acids. Losses at the gene ends were 1 base for V and 9 bases for J; bases not matched to a gene: 6. Germline V gives CDR1 LGHNA, CDR2 YNFKEQ. The CDR3 nucleotides read TGTGCCAGCAGCCAAGTTGTTCGGGAGGCTGAGCAGTTCTTC. Translation: CASSQVVREAEQFF.

The rearrangement uses TRBV5-1 and TRBJ1-1; D remains ambiguous. Looked up from germline, CDR1 is SGHRS and CDR2 is YFSETQ. V lost 0 bases and J lost 4, with 19 bases in between. The CDR3 is 17 amino acids. This CDR3 reads CASSLVIRRGPGTEAFF. Written as DNA, the CDR3 is TGCGCCAGCAGCTTGGTGATTAGACGAGGGCCGGGCACTGAAGCTTTCTTT.